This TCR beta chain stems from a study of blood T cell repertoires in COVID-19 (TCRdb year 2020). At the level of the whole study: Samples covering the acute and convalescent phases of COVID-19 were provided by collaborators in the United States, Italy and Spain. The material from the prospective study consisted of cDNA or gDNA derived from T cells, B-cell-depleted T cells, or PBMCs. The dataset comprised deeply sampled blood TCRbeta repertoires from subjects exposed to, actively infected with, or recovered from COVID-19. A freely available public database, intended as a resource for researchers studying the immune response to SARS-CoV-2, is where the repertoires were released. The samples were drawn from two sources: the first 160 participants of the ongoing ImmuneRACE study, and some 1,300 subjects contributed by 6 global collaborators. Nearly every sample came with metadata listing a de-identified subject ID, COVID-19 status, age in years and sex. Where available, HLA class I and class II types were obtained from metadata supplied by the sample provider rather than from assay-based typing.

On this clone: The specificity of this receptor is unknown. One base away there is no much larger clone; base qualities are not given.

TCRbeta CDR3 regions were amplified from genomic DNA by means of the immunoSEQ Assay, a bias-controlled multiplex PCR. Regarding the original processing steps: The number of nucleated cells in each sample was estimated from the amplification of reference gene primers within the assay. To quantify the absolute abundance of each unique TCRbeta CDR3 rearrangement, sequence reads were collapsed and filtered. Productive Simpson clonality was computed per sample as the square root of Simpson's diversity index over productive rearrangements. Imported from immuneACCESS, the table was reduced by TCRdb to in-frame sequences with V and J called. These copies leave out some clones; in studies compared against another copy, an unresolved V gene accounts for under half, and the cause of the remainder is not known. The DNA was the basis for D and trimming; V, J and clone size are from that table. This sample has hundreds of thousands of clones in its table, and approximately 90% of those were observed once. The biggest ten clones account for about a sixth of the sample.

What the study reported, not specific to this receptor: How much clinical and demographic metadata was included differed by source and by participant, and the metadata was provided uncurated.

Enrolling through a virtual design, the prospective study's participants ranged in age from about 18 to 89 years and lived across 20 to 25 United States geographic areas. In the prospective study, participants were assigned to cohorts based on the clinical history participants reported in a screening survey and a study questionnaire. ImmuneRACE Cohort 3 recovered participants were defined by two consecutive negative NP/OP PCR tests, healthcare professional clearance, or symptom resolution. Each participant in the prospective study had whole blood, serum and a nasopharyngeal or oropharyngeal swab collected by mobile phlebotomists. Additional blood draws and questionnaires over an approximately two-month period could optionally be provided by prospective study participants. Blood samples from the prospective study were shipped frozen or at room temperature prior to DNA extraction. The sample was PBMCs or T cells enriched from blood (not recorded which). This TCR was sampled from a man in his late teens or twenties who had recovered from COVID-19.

The CDR3 reads CASSPRTGYGGELFF. The nucleotide sequence is TGTGCCAGCTCACCAAGGACAGGGTACGGCGGGGAGCTGTTTTTT. The V and J genes are TRBV18 and TRBJ2-2; TRBD1 lines up with 8 middle nucleotides. V is trimmed back by 2 bases and J by 7 bases, and the junction contains 6 bases that no gene match accounts for. Counted from cysteine to phenylalanine, this CDR3 has 15 amino acids. The kept DNA is CDR3 alone, 45 bases in frame from the first base. For CDR1 and CDR2, the germline V gene lists KGHSH and LQKENI.